The 11 T cell receptor beta chains reported below all come from one sample, sequenced in a study of T-cell memory formation after mild COVID-19. TCRdb re-called the 5' RACE reads with MiXCR, one entry per CDR3 protein. Of some 100,000 distinct CDR3 sequences listed, roughly 10% are singletons. Sequencing used PBMCs or a T cell subset sorted from them (not recorded which). Receptor source: a man younger than 35 who had mild COVID-19 (a few samples of this study predate the infection). Cell type and time point are not known.

The chain has TRBV10-2 and TRBJ2-7; D is unclear. Germline lookup yields CDR1 WSHSY and CDR2 SAAADI. V was shortened by 3 bases and J by 4 bases, with 4 bases between the two germline ends. The CDR3 sequence is 11 residues long. CDR3 amino acids: CASSDMYEQYF. DNA of the CDR3: TGCGCCAGCAGTGACATGTACGAGCAGTACTTC.

V and J are TRBV2 and TRBJ2-1; 8 bases fit TRBD2. CDR3 length: 15 residues. Germline V lookup: CDR1 SNHLY, CDR2 FYNNEI. V was clipped by 8 bases and J by 1 base; unmatched bases: 7. CDR3 region: CASGAGGASYNEQFF. For the CDR3, the DNA is TGTGCCAGCGGAGCCGGGGGGGCATCCTACAATGAGCAGTTCTTC.

The chain couples TRBV9 to TRBJ1-2; D call uncertain. Germline V gene data show CDR1 as SGDLS and CDR2 as YYNGEE. The CDR3 sequence is 12 residues long. V dropped 6 bases and J dropped 4 bases, with 10 bases sitting between them. The CDR3 DNA sequence: TGTGCCAGCACCGGCGGGCTCTATGGCTACACCTTC. This gives the protein CASTGGLYGYTF.

This clonotype has ten or more counts. V gene TRBV7-8 combines with J gene TRBJ2-7, with 7 bases matching TRBD1. From germline, CDR1 is SGHVS and CDR2 FQNEAQ. The V gene end was trimmed by 0 bases and the J gene end by 3 bases; junction bases not matched to a gene: 2. CDR3 size: 14 residues. This chain's CDR3 is CASSLAGQSYEQYF. The CDR3 DNA sequence: TGTGCCAGCAGCTTAGCGGGACAGAGCTACGAGCAGTACTTC.

The chain recombines TRBV12-3 or TRBV12-4 with TRBJ1-5, with a possible D match to TRBD1 (6 bases). V was pared by 3 bases and J by 3 bases, with 9 bases between. The CDR3 covers 14 residues. The CDR3 sequence: CASSLGHLNQPQHF. The CDR3 DNA reads TGTGCCAGCAGTTTGGGACACCTCAATCAGCCCCAGCATTTT.

In this sample, this clonotype turned up a few times. The gene calls are TRBV3-1 and TRBJ2-4; D not resolved. The V gene lost 0 bases and the J gene lost 6 bases, with 0 bases spanning the gap. The CDR3 loop spans 11 amino acids. Germline V gene sequence: CDR1 LGHDT, CDR2 YNNKEL (reference sequence). The CDR3 DNA is TGTGCCAGCAGCCAAGAAAACATTCAGTACTTC. It yields the protein CASSQENIQYF.

This clonotype was recorded a few times. The rearrangement joins TRBV5-1 to TRBJ1-1, with D perhaps matching TRBD1 (5 bases). CDR1 SGHRS and CDR2 YFSETQ come from the germline V gene. This CDR3 has 14 residues. V was clipped by 4 bases and J by 3 bases, with 13 bases between them. Here the CDR3 reads CASSPGLGDTEAFF. The CDR3 DNA follows: TGCGCCAGCAGCCCGGGCCTGGGGGACACTGAAGCTTTCTTT. Supplemented by reference TRBV5-1 and TRBJ1-1, the full variable domain reads KAGVTQTPRYLIKTRGQQVTLSCSPISGHRSVSWYQQTPGQGLQFLFEYFSETQRNKGNFPGRFSGRQFSNSRSEMNVSTLELGDSALYLCASSPGLGDTEAFFGQGTRLTVV.

This clonotype has at least ten counts. This chain connects TRBV7-3 to TRBJ2-3; D ambiguous. Trimming cost V 3 bases and J 3 bases, with 13 bases left between them. The germline gives CDR1 SGHTA, CDR2 FQGTGA. The CDR3 length is 15 residues. CDR3 DNA sequence: TGTGCCAGCAGCTTGGGCCAGTTCGGGACAGATACGCAGTATTTT. Its translation: CASSLGQFGTDTQYF.

This clonotype occurred many times. V and J are TRBV29-1 and TRBJ2-5; 12 nucleotides line up with TRBD2. CDR1 is SQVTM, CDR2 ANQGSEA, per germline. With V trimmed by 3 bases and J by 3 bases, 2 bases remained unmatched. The CDR3 length is 14 residues. The chain's CDR3 is CSVETSGGKETQYF. The CDR3 DNA follows: TGCAGCGTTGAGACTAGCGGGGGTAAAGAGACCCAGTACTTC. Variable domain in full (rest from reference TRBV29-1 and TRBJ2-5): SAVISQKPSRDICQRGTSLTIQCQVDSQVTMMFWYRQQPGQSLTLIATANQGSEATYESGFVIDKFPISRPNLTFSTLTVSNMSPEDSSIYLCSVETSGGKETQYFGPGTRLLVL.

Many counts were recorded for this clonotype. This rearrangement joins TRBV7-6 to TRBJ2-7; D gene uncertain. Looked up from germline, CDR1 is SGHVS and CDR2 is FNYEAQ. Trimming removed 2 bases at V and 6 bases at J, with 11 bases between. This CDR3 spans 13 amino acids. The CDR3 DNA follows: TGTGCCAGCAGCTTAAGCCCAGGAGCCGAGCAGTACTTC. Its translation is CASSLSPGAEQYF.

The table lists this clonotype with many counts. J is TRBJ2-1 and V is TRBV5-1; 10 bases line up with TRBD1. The germline gives CDR1 SGHRS, CDR2 YFSETQ. The CDR3 loop spans 14 amino acids. Trimming took 7 bases from V and 7 from J; bases not matched to a gene: 8. This chain's CDR3 is CASYTGTGVNEQFF. CDR3 nucleotide sequence: TGCGCCAGCTATACCGGGACAGGGGTTAATGAGCAGTTCTTC.